The 11 T cell receptor beta chains below all came from one sample that was sequenced in a study of identical twins. Via MiXCR, TCRdb re-called the 5' RACE reads, giving one row per CDR3 protein. Here the sample spans around 250,000 distinct CDR3 sequences, about 7.3% being singletons. The data were also submitted as part of a second study, on yellow fever vaccine responses in identical twins.

Sequenced: memory (CD45RO+) T cells sorted from blood. All receptors come from a woman between 18 and 29 years old in good health.

The genes are TRBV7-2 and TRBJ1-1; 7 bases match TRBD1. CDR3 length equals 17 residues. The V gene end was trimmed by 3 bases and the J gene end by 1 base; junction bases not matched to a gene: 11. CDR1 is SGHTA, CDR2 FQGNSA, per germline. CDR3 in DNA: TGTGCCAGCAGCTTGAAGCCAACCGGGACAGCGAACACTGAAGCTTTCTTT. It translates to CASSLKPTGTANTEAFF. Looking up the rest from reference TRBV7-2 and TRBJ1-1 gives the full variable domain: GAGVSQSPSNKVTEKGKDVELRCDPISGHTALYWYRQSLGQGLEFLIYFQGNSAPDKSGLPSDRFSAERTGGSVSTLTIQRTQQEDSAVYLCASSLKPTGTANTEAFFGQGTRLTVV.

In this sample, this clonotype turned up a few times. This chain links TRBV7-3 with TRBJ2-1, with a weak D call TRBD2 (6 bases). The CDR3 loop spans 14 amino acids. CDR1 is SGHTA, CDR2 FQGTGA, per germline. V lost 4 bases, J lost 7 bases, and 14 bases lay in between. Here the CDR3 reads CASSSVGGRNEQFF. CDR3 DNA sequence: TGTGCCAGCAGCTCGGTTGGTGGGAGGAATGAGCAGTTCTTC.

This clonotype has ten or more counts. The chain uses TRBV20-1 and TRBJ2-5; the D is unclear. The CDR3 is 11 amino acids. The V gene lost 3 bases and the J gene lost 5 bases, with 7 bases spanning the gap. Germline V gene data show CDR1 as DFQATT and CDR2 as SNEGSKA (reference sequence). The CDR3 DNA sequence: TGCAGTGCTAGGAGATCGGAGACCCAGTACTTC. Its protein is CSARRSETQYF.

This clonotype was counted only a few times. The chain recombines TRBV27 with TRBJ1-1, with 7 positions matching TRBD1. Trimming removed 5 bases from V and 2 bases from J; junction bases left unmatched: 11. There are 16 residues in the CDR3. CDR1 and CDR2 from the germline V gene are MNHEY and SMNVEV (reference sequence). CDR3 region: CASSGRTGVRNTEAFF. Here the CDR3 DNA reads TGTGCCAGCAGTGGAAGGACAGGTGTCAGAAACACTGAAGCTTTCTTT.

The V and J genes are TRBV2 and TRBJ2-5, with unresolved D. The CDR3 has 12 amino acids. Trimming took off 6 bases at V and 3 bases at J, with 8 bases between the two ends. CDR1 is SNHLY, CDR2 FYNNEI, per germline. The CDR3 region is CASRGNEETQYF. The CDR3 DNA is TGTGCCAGCAGGGGCAACGAAGAGACCCAGTACTTC. The variable domain in full, with the rest retrieved from reference TRBV2 and TRBJ2-5, is EPEVTQTPSHQVTQMGQEVILRCVPISNHLYFYWYRQILGQKVEFLVSFYNNEISEKSEIFDDQFSVERPDGSNFTLKIRSTKLEDSAMYFCASRGNEETQYFGPGTRLLVL.

Many counts were recorded for this clonotype. This chain's CDR3 is CATSDLRGQSGTQYF. As DNA, the CDR3 is TGTGCCACCAGTGATTTAAGAGGGCAGTCGGGGACGCAGTATTTT. The chain carries TRBV24-1 and TRBJ2-3, with D perhaps matching TRBD2 (5 bases). Between the trimmed V and J ends, which lost 1 base and 9 bases, there was a span of 16 bases. This CDR3 region has 15 residues. CDR1 and CDR2 (germline): KGHDR, SFDVKD.

This clonotype appeared a few times. The rearrangement joins TRBV4-1 to TRBJ1-5; tentatively, D is TRBD1 (6 bases). This CDR3 has 16 residues. The ends were cut back, 0 bases at V and 5 bases at J, with 14 bases in the middle. Looked up from germline, CDR1 is MGHRA and CDR2 is YSYEKL. CDR3 sequence: CASSQEQGRGDQPQHF. CDR3 coding DNA: TGCGCCAGCAGCCAAGAGCAGGGCAGGGGTGATCAGCCCCAGCATTTT.

This clonotype was seen more than once but under ten times. This chain links TRBV11-1 with TRBJ2-3, with 8 positions matching TRBD1. Per the germline V gene, CDR1 is SGHAT and CDR2 is FQDESV (reference sequence). The CDR3 runs to 18 residues. Trimming removed 5 bases from V and 1 base from J; junction bases left unmatched: 14. CDR3 region: CASSTPGAGGWGTDTQYF. The CDR3 DNA reads as TGTGCCAGCAGCACACCTGGGGCAGGGGGCTGGGGCACAGATACGCAGTATTTT.

This clonotype was seen repeatedly, ten times or more. V and J are TRBV12-3 or TRBV12-4 and TRBJ1-2; 7 bases align to TRBD1. J gave up 3 bases and V 5 bases, and 3 bases lay outside the gene matches. The CDR3 totals 13 residues. This chain's CDR3 is CASSQGQHYGYTF. CDR3 nucleotides: TGTGCCAGCAGTCAGGGACAGCACTATGGCTACACCTTC.

The chain carries TRBV20-1 and TRBJ1-5, with 9 bases fitting TRBD1. The germline V gene has CDR1 DFQATT and CDR2 SNEGSKA (reference sequence). The CDR3 is 15 amino acids. V lost 2 bases, J lost 6 bases, and 8 bases stayed unmatched. The CDR3 nucleotides are TGCAGTGCTAGACCTGGGGACAGGGTGGGTCAGCCCCAGCATTTT. Protein product: CSARPGDRVGQPQHF.

This clonotype has only a few counts. The chain employs TRBV28 and TRBJ2-1; 9 bases agree with TRBD2. Trimming cost V 6 bases and J 4 bases; bases outside gene matches: 7. Germline V CDR1 and CDR2: MDHEN, SYDVKM. The CDR3 length is 15 residues. The CDR3 spells CASSFIAGDYNEQFF. CDR3 coding DNA: TGTGCCAGCAGCTTCATAGCGGGGGATTACAATGAGCAGTTCTTC.